In its sample, the clone carrying this TCR beta chain was seen a few times. What it binds is not known. These data come from a study of CD8+ T cells in alopecia areata. Whole-study results and caveats: While patients received tofacitinib, many expanded lesional clones remained present in scalp and blood. There were also resident alphabeta T cells of normal skin sequenced in scalp samples. Administration of tofacitinib significantly diminished scalp clonality and expanded CD8+ clones within the top 100.

RNA was extracted and reverse transcribed into cDNA as the sequencing template. TCRdb's table, derived via immunoSEQ multiplex PCR, lists solely in-frame clones and lacks some. The repertoire has approximately 210,000 clones, approximately 47% of them found once; the top ten carry about 2.4%. The CDR3 consists of 14 residues. CDR1 MNHNS and CDR2 SASEGT come from the germline V gene. The V end lost 0 bases, the J end lost 9 bases, and 12 bases lay between the germline ends. The treatment: oral pan-JAK inhibitor, 5-10 mg twice daily. The J gene is TRBJ1-3, the V gene TRBV6-1; no clear D gene. Sample: CD4+ T cells sorted from blood, taken at approximately week 36, from a patient treated with tofacitinib. This clonotype originated in a human donor with alopecia areata. The CDR3 DNA reads TGTGCCAGCAGTGAAGCGCGGGCGAGTGGCACCATATATTTT. It yields the protein CASSEARASGTIYF.